The 12 T cell receptor beta chains in this list originate from one sample, sequenced in a study of T cell responses to AZD1222 COVID-19 vaccine. TCRdb's copy holds only in-frame clones and misses some; the assay was immunoSEQ multiplex PCR. The sample holds 95,000 to 130,000 clones, around 85% seen once. This specimen was peripheral blood, taken on day 0 of MenACWY control vaccination. Source of these receptors: an adult in good health.

J is TRBJ2-2 and V is TRBV11-3, with D possibly matching TRBD2 (5 bases). This CDR3 comprises 14 residues. Trimming cost V 2 bases and J 2 bases, with 6 bases left between them. The germline gives CDR1 SGHNT, CDR2 YENEEA. In nucleotides, the CDR3 is TGTGCCAGCAGCTTACGGGGAAACACCGGGGAGCTGTTTTTT. This gives the protein CASSLRGNTGELFF.

CDR3 amino acids: CASSFMNTGELFF. The CDR3 region has the DNA TGTGCCAGCAGTTTTATGAACACCGGGGAGCTGTTTTTT. This chain joins TRBV27 and TRBJ2-2; D is uncertain. The CDR3 covers 13 residues. Germline V gene lookup returns CDR1 MNHEY and CDR2 SMNVEV (reference sequence). The V end was cut by 3 bases, the J end by 1 base, with 3 bases between.

This clone showed up just a few times. V is TRBV6-4 and J is TRBJ2-7; 9 nucleotides match TRBD1. The V segment lost 5 bases and the J segment 1 base; nucleotides outside the gene matches: 6. Germline CDR1 is MRHNA and CDR2 is SNTAGT. This CDR3 has 15 residues. The CDR3 here is CASSLDGTGSYEQYF. The DNA of the CDR3 is TGTGCCAGCAGTCTCGATGGGACAGGGTCCTACGAGCAGTACTTC.

This rearrangement joins TRBV19 to TRBJ1-2; tentatively, D is TRBD1 (6 bases). The CDR3 spans 16 residues. From germline, CDR1 is LNHDA and CDR2 SQIVND (reference sequence). Trimming left V 5 bases short and J 0 bases short, with 16 bases between. CDR3 residues: CASSFRGQFTNYGYTF. The CDR3 DNA is TGTGCCAGTAGTTTCCGGGGGCAGTTTACTAACTATGGCTACACCTTC.

This clone was seen just once. The chain carries TRBV18 and TRBJ2-3; D is possibly TRBD1 (6 bases). Trimming removed 0 bases at V and 2 bases at J, with 12 bases between. The germline V gene encodes CDR1 KGHSH and CDR2 LQKENI. The CDR3 sequence is 16 residues long. As DNA, the CDR3 is TGTGCCAGCTCACCACCTGGGGGACACCACACAGATACGCAGTATTTT. Translated: CASSPPGGHHTDTQYF.

The V call is TRBV11-1, the J call TRBJ2-7; TRBD1 agrees at 10 bases. The junction had 2 bases not matched to a gene; V was cut back by 5 bases and J by 4 bases. The CDR3 covers 13 residues. Per germline, CDR1 SGHAT and CDR2 FQDESV (reference sequence). The CDR3 DNA reads TGTGCCAGCAGCCCGGGACAGGGGTACGAGCAGTACTTC. Its protein is CASSPGQGYEQYF.

The chain has TRBV28 and TRBJ2-2, with D perhaps matching TRBD1 or TRBD2 (6 bases each). This CDR3 contains 19 residues. Trimming took off 4 bases at V and 1 base at J, with 22 bases between the two ends. Per the germline V gene, CDR1 is MDHEN and CDR2 is SYDVKM. CDR3 DNA sequence: TGTGCCAGCAGTTGGGGGGATTTTTACGGGACAAGGAACACCGGGGAGCTGTTTTTT. It encodes CASSWGDFYGTRNTGELFF.

The genes are TRBV6-1 and TRBJ2-5; the D is unclear. The germline CDR1 and CDR2 sequences are MNHNS and SASEGT. Trimming removed 1 base from V and 5 bases from J, with 5 bases in between. This CDR3 is 12 amino acids long. CDR3: CASSEGDETQYF. For the CDR3, the DNA is TGTGCCAGCAGTGAAGGAGACGAGACCCAGTACTTC.

This clone appeared a single time. The chain combines TRBV3-1 (or the pseudogene TRBV3-2) with TRBJ2-5, with 7 bases that match TRBD2. Trimming took 2 bases from V and 1 from J; bases not matched to a gene: 4. The germline V gene encodes CDR1 LGHDT and CDR2 YNNKEL (reference sequence). This CDR3 comprises 15 residues. In DNA, the CDR3 is TGTGCCAGCAGCCAACGGGACTACGGCCAAGAGACCCAGTACTTC. As protein: CASSQRDYGQETQYF.

V and J are TRBV6-4 and TRBJ2-2, with TRBD2 as a possible D gene (6 bases). The CDR3 is 13 amino acids. Germline loops: CDR1 MRHNA, CDR2 SNTAGT. V was cut by 2 bases and J by 5 bases, with 6 bases left in between. CDR3 region: CASSDGTTGELFF. The CDR3 DNA reads as TGTGCCAGCAGTGACGGGACTACCGGGGAGCTGTTTTTT.

This chain joins TRBV7-2 and TRBJ1-3; the D is unclear. CDR3 length: 16 amino acids. Germline lookup yields CDR1 SGHTA and CDR2 FQGNSA. V shed 2 bases and J shed 2 bases, with 13 bases lying between them. The CDR3, as DNA: TGTGCCAGCAGCTTATTCGGAGCAGGTCCTGGAAACACCATATATTTT. Translating it yields CASSLFGAGPGNTIYF.

The rearrangement links TRBV10-3 to TRBJ2-2, with D possibly being TRBD2 (6 bases). Germline V gives CDR1 ENHRY, CDR2 SYGVKD. Trimming pared 5 bases from V and 2 bases from J, leaving 21 bases between. The length of the CDR3 is 18 residues. The CDR3 loop reads CAISQTSRPYINTGELFF. In nucleotides, the CDR3 is TGTGCCATCAGTCAAACTAGCCGCCCTTACATTAACACCGGGGAGCTGTTTTTT.